This record concerns one T cell receptor (beta chain) sequence. The data belong to a study of blood T cell repertoires in COVID-19. Study-level background: There were acute and convalescent COVID-19 samples, and they came from the United States, Italy and Spain. From T cells, B-cell-depleted T cells, or PBMCs came the material, which was cDNA or gDNA.

In the authors' methods: Counts of nucleated cells, estimated from reference gene primer amplification, were obtained. The repertoire was sequenced with immunoSEQ multiplex PCR; TCRdb's copy has only in-frame clones and lacks some. V, J and clone size reflect that table, while D and trimming were determined from the DNA. In the table there are about 180,000 clones, about 91% of which are singletons. The material sequenced was peripheral blood. The TCR comes from a woman in her twenties or thirties with acute or convalescent COVID-19.

CDR3 in DNA: TGTGCCAGCAGTTACCATGACAGCGCTGAGCAGTTCTTC. This codes for CASSYHDSAEQFF. The chain uses TRBV6-2 or TRBV6-3 and TRBJ2-1; D might be TRBD1 (5 bases). Trimming left V 2 bases short and J 9 bases short, with 11 bases between. CDR3 size: 13 residues. Germline lookup yields CDR1 MNHEY and CDR2 SVGEGT.